This passage covers 8 T cell receptor beta chains from one sample sequenced in a study of CD8 T cells in ankylosing spondylitis. TCRdb independently ran MiXCR on the 5' RACE reads; one entry per CDR3 protein. Among roughly 160,000 distinct CDR3 sequences listed, roughly 12% were seen once. The sequenced sample consisted of blood, either unsorted or a sorted T cell fraction (not recorded which). Receptor source: a male donor with ankylosing spondylitis or in good health (not recorded which).

This clonotype was counted many times. The chain has TRBV5-1 and TRBJ1-1; D may be TRBD1 (5 bases). The CDR3 has 14 amino acids. Germline CDR1 SGHRS, CDR2 YFSETQ. V was cut by 5 bases and J by 7 bases, with 18 bases left in between. The CDR3 is CASSPQGNYNEAFF. CDR3 in DNA: TGCGCCAGCAGTCCCCAGGGAAACTATAATGAAGCTTTCTTT.

The chain is built from TRBV7-2 and TRBJ2-7, with D perhaps matching TRBD2 (5 bases). Germline V gene data show CDR1 as SGHTA and CDR2 as FQGNSA. V shed 2 bases and J shed 2 bases, with 13 bases lying between them. This CDR3 comprises 15 residues. The CDR3 loop is CASSLTEGATYEQYF. The CDR3 coding sequence is TGTGCCAGCAGCTTAACTGAGGGTGCAACCTACGAGCAGTACTTC.

Worth noting for this clonotype: A single base separates this from a much larger clone, so it may be a read error. The V gene is TRBV7-8, the J gene TRBJ2-1, with D hard to call. Germline V lookup: CDR1 SGHVS, CDR2 FQNEAQ. This CDR3 contains 15 residues. Here the CDR3 reads CASSLERLSYIEQFF. CDR3 DNA sequence: TGTGCCAGCAGCTTGGAACGTCTCTCCTACATTGAGCAGTTCTTC. Drawing the rest from reference TRBV7-8 and TRBJ2-1, the complete variable domain is GAGVSQSPRYKVAKRGQDVALRCDPISGHVSLFWYQQALGQGPEFLTYFQNEAQLDKSGLPSDRFFAERPEGSVSTLKIQRTQQEDSAVYLCASSLERLSYIEQFFGPGTRLTVL.

For this clonotype: Just one base apart from a much larger clone, this may be a read error. DNA of the CDR3: TGTGCCAGCAGTAAAAGACCGCGCGAAACGTTTGGCTACACCTTC. Translated, it gives CASSKRPRETFGYTF. The V call is TRBV2, the J call TRBJ1-2; D uncertain. Germline-derived CDR1 and CDR2 are SNHLY and FYNNEI. The CDR3 covers 15 residues. V was clipped by 5 bases and J by 7 bases, with 20 bases between them. Based on the CDR3 plus reference TRBV2 and TRBJ1-2, the full variable domain is EPEVTQTPSHQVTQMGQEVILRCVPISNHLYFYWYRQILGQKVEFLVSFYNNEISEKSEIFDDQFSVERPDGSNFTLKIRSTKLEDSAMYFCASSKRPRETFGYTFGSGTRLTVV.

The chain carries TRBV11-2 and TRBJ2-3, with D perhaps TRBD2 (6 bases). The ends were cut back, 0 bases at V and 1 base at J, with 8 bases in the middle. Germline CDR1 reads SGHAT; CDR2 reads FQNNGV. The CDR3 contains 15 residues. This chain's CDR3 is CASSLEGGGTDTQYF. As DNA, the CDR3 is TGTGCCAGCAGCTTAGAGGGGGGAGGCACAGATACGCAGTATTTT. The variable domain in full, with the rest retrieved from reference TRBV11-2 and TRBJ2-3, is EAGVAQSPRYKIIEKRQSVAFWCNPISGHATLYWYQQILGQGPKLLIQFQNNGVVDDSQLPKDRFSAERLKGVDSTLKIQPAKLEDSAVYLCASSLEGGGTDTQYFGPGTRLTVL.

This clonotype was observed many times. The rearrangement uses TRBV20-1 and TRBJ2-5, with unresolved D. The CDR3 sequence is 13 residues long. Looked up from germline, CDR1 is DFQATT and CDR2 is SNEGSKA (reference sequence). Trimming took 5 bases from V and 4 from J, leaving 14 bases between them. In DNA form, the CDR3 reads TGCAGTGCTCCCGGTCTGGGCATAGAGACCCAGTACTTC. It codes for CSAPGLGIETQYF.

Ten or more counts support this clonotype. The chain employs TRBV20-1 and TRBJ2-2, with unresolved D. Per germline, CDR1 DFQATT and CDR2 SNEGSKA (reference sequence). V shed 2 bases and J shed 1 base, with 5 bases lying between them. CDR3 size: 13 residues. The CDR3 nucleotides read TGCAGTGCTAGAAAAAGGAACACCGGGGAGCTGTTTTTT. Translating gives CSARKRNTGELFF.

This clonotype was counted at least ten times. Mismatch with germline at one junction end may stem from a read error. The chain has TRBV5-1 and TRBJ1-2; 8 positions match TRBD1. CDR1 and CDR2 (germline): SGHRS, YFSETQ. CDR3 length: 15 residues. This CDR3 reads CASSPGTGINNGYTF. Written as DNA, the CDR3 is TGCGCCAGCAGCCCGGGGACAGGAATTAACAATGGCTACACCTTC.